This T cell receptor (beta chain) is drawn from a study of response to subunit inactivated influenza vaccine. Notes on the study in general: It was suggested by the authors that few new T cells are recruited by each seasonal influenza vaccination.

From germline, CDR1 is SGHTA and CDR2 FQGNSA. J was trimmed by 6 bases and V by 3 bases; bases with no gene match: 5. The CDR3 is 14 amino acids. This clonotype was counted at least ten times. Its antigen is still unknown. TCRdb passed the RT-PCR reads through MiXCR, listing each CDR3 protein once. Here the sample spans about 530,000 distinct CDR3 sequences, approximately 12% being singletons. This receptor was obtained from a man aged 45-65 years who received an inactivated influenza vaccine. The J gene is TRBJ2-7, the V gene TRBV7-2; 10 positions agree with TRBD1. This material consisted of PBMCs from blood, taken about 6 weeks after vaccination. The CDR3 nucleotides are TGTGCCAGCAGCTTCCCCGGGACAGGGGTCGAGCAGTACTTC. Its translation is CASSFPGTGVEQYF.